The rows below give T cell receptor beta chains drawn from one sample of a study of blood T cell repertoires in COVID-19. The repertoire was sequenced with immunoSEQ multiplex PCR; TCRdb's copy has only in-frame clones and lacks some. Of 150,000 to 200,000 clones in the sample, approximately 78% are singletons; the top ten hold 17%. Material for sequencing was PBMCs or T cells enriched from blood (not recorded which). The receptors stem from a woman aged 45 to 65 who had recovered from COVID-19. CDR3s include the opening cysteine and the closing phenylalanine or tryptophan. Size is stated for part of the rows, as once, few or many counts, or as a class when the clone is expanded.

V: TRBV12-3/TRBV12-4; size: .; CDR3: CASSFGGPYEQYF
V: TRBV19; size: .; CDR3: CASSPDRFGYTF
V: TRBV10-3; size: .; CDR3: CATFSRDSYNEQFF
V: TRBV5-1; size: .; CDR3: CASSLGAAGENTGELFF
V: TRBV7-9; size: few; CDR3: CASSFSARLATYNEQFF
V: TRBV30; size: .; CDR3: CAWSISGRGEQYF
V: TRBV28; size: .; CDR3: CASTPTGYSGYTF
V: TRBV7-6; size: many; CDR3: CASSLVGAGGGETQYF
V: TRBV5-1; size: .; CDR3: CASSFSLANTGELFF
V: TRBV10-3; size: .; CDR3: CATGQPPNYGYTF
V: TRBV12-3/TRBV12-4; size: .; CDR3: CASNRVNTEAFF
V: TRBV30; size: few; CDR3: CAWSDRNDQPQHF
V: TRBV7-3; size: few; CDR3: CASSPSGGPGEQFF